This passage covers 25 T cell receptor beta chains from one sample sequenced in a study of T cell repertoires in cytomegalovirus infection (dated by TCRdb to between 2018 and 2021). According to the study, the label for this sample's treatment or condition signals: in vitro stimulation with specific CMV peptide epitopes to enrich CMV-specific T cells. The listed sequencing device is Illumina HiSeq 1500. TCRdb itself trimmed the public reads at Q25 with fastp, ran MiXCR and retained productive beta chains. Under each unique CDR3 protein, matching rows form one entry showing the most common genes and DNA. Across this sample there are fewer than 1,000,000 distinct CDR3 sequences, with roughly a third seen only once. The ten most abundant clones make up 10% to 15% of the sample. No antigen has been identified for these receptors. The specimen comprised cultured CD8+ T cells from PBMCs, sampled from culture after CMV antigen stimulation. These receptors originate from a human donor in good health (CMV status not recorded). Some clones in this sample may be carry-over from other donors' samples.

The sample holds a few counts of this clonotype. The chain uses TRBV6-6 and TRBJ2-2; 7 nucleotides agree with TRBD1. This CDR3 has 16 residues. Trimming removed 2 bases from V and 3 bases from J; junction bases left unmatched: 6. In germline, CDR1 is MNHNY, CDR2 SVGAGI (reference sequence). For the CDR3, the DNA is TGTGCCAGCAGTTACATATCAACAGGGGACACCGGGGAGCTGTTTTTT. Translating it yields CASSYISTGDTGELFF.

This clonotype was picked up a small number of times. V gene TRBV6-1 combines with J gene TRBJ1-5; no clear D gene. Germline V gene data show CDR1 as MNHNS and CDR2 as SASEGT. This CDR3 has 13 residues. V was trimmed by 7 bases and J by 5 bases, leaving 12 bases between them. The DNA of the CDR3 is TGTGCCAGCACCGCCGACATTTATCAGCCCCAGCATTTT. Translated: CASTADIYQPQHF.

As regards this clonotype: At one of its ends the junction is not consistent with the germline gene, which may arise from a read error. This chain joins TRBV12-3 or TRBV12-4 and TRBJ2-5; 7 bases match TRBD1. This CDR3 is built from 14 residues. CDR3 sequence reads: CAGSLGNRGETQYF. CDR3 nucleotides: TGTGCCGGCAGTTTAGGCAACAGGGGAGAGACCCAGTACTTC.

This clonotype was seen more than once but under ten times. The chain recombines TRBV7-3 with TRBJ2-1; 9 positions match TRBD2. The CDR3 runs to 15 residues. The trim removed 2 bases at V and 6 bases at J, leaving 5 bases unmatched. Germline V gives CDR1 SGHTA, CDR2 FQGTGA. The CDR3 DNA reads TGTGCCAGCAGCTTAGCCCCGACTAGCGGCAATGAGCAGTTCTTC. Translation gives CASSLAPTSGNEQFF.

The V gene is TRBV9, the J gene TRBJ2-5, with TRBD1 identical over 8 bases. The CDR3 is 17 amino acids. The V gene end was trimmed by 0 bases and the J gene end by 6 bases; junction bases not matched to a gene: 13. CDR1 and CDR2 from the germline V gene are SGDLS and YYNGEE. The CDR3 DNA is TGTGCCAGCAGCGTAGTCCCGGGGACAGGCCGTCTTCAGACCCAGTACTTC. Translated: CASSVVPGTGRLQTQYF.

This sequence joins TRBV4-2 and TRBJ2-2; 8 positions match TRBD2. The CDR3 is 14 residues long. With 1 base clipped from V and 7 bases from J, the junction kept 2 bases outside the gene matches. Germline values: CDR1 LGHNA, CDR2 YNFKEQ. CDR3 sequence: CASSQASGSGELFF. The CDR3 nucleotides read TGTGCCAGCAGCCAAGCGAGCGGGAGCGGGGAGCTGTTTTTT.

This clonotype has more than one count but fewer than ten. The V call is TRBV28, the J call TRBJ1-2, with 12 bases lining up with TRBD1. Trimming cost V 8 bases and J 3 bases; bases outside gene matches: 7. Germline CDR1 reads MDHEN; CDR2 reads SYDVKM. This CDR3 comprises 15 residues. CDR3: CASLVGTGGDYGYTF. The DNA for the CDR3 is TGTGCCAGCCTTGTCGGGACAGGGGGCGACTATGGCTACACCTTC.

The chain recombines TRBV9 with TRBJ2-5, with D possibly matching TRBD2 (6 bases). Germline V CDR1 and CDR2: SGDLS, YYNGEE. The V gene lost 7 bases and the J gene lost 1 base, with 20 bases spanning the gap. The CDR3 covers 16 residues. CDR3 region: CASSEGVPGIQETQYF. CDR3 coding DNA: TGTGCCAGCTCGGAGGGAGTACCGGGTATCCAAGAGACCCAGTACTTC. Together with reference TRBV9 and TRBJ2-5, the CDR3 gives the full variable domain: DSGVTQTPKHLITATGQRVTLRCSPRSGDLSVYWYQQSLDQGLQFLIQYYNGEERAKGNILERFSAQQFPDLHSELNLSSLELGDSALYFCASSEGVPGIQETQYFGPGTRLLVL.

There are many counts of this clonotype. The chain combines TRBV7-2 with TRBJ2-5; D may correspond to TRBD1 or TRBD2 (6 bases each). The CDR3 totals 14 residues. The V end lost 5 bases, the J end lost 0 bases, and 10 bases lay between the germline ends. CDR1 is SGHTA and CDR2 is FQGNSA in the germline V gene. CDR3 amino acids: CASSTGAYQETQYF. CDR3 nucleotides: TGTGCCAGCAGCACGGGGGCCTACCAAGAGACCCAGTACTTC.

The chain is built from TRBV5-5 and TRBJ2-7; unclear D gene. Germline CDR1 and CDR2: SGHKS and YYEKEE (reference sequence). The CDR3 is 14 residues long. The V end lost 2 bases, the J end lost 2 bases, and 11 bases lay between the germline ends. The DNA of the CDR3 is TGTGCCAGCAGCTTAGAACAGCTTACCTACGAGCAGTACTTC. This sequence encodes CASSLEQLTYEQYF.

This clonotype was observed a handful of times. The CDR3 protein is CASKGPGVETQYF. The CDR3 region has the DNA TGTGCCAGTAAAGGTCCGGGGGTGGAGACCCAGTACTTC. The rearrangement joins TRBV19 to TRBJ2-5, with TRBD2 as a possible D gene (6 bases). The CDR3 is made up of 13 amino acids. CDR1 is LNHDA, CDR2 SQIVND, per germline (reference sequence). V lost 7 bases and J 5 bases, leaving 14 bases between the germline ends. Variable domain in full (rest from reference TRBV19 and TRBJ2-5): DGGITQSPKYLFRKEGQNVTLSCEQNLNHDAMYWYRQDPGQGLRLIYYSQIVNDFQKGDIAEGYSVSREKKESFPLTVTSAQKNPTAFYLCASKGPGVETQYFGPGTRLLVL.

The chain links TRBV6-8 to TRBJ2-1; 11 nucleotides align to TRBD2. J lost 9 bases, V lost 6 bases, and 10 bases had no gene match. Germline V CDR1 and CDR2: MNHGY, SAAAGT. This CDR3 contains 15 residues. This CDR3 is CASSFLAGGSIEQFF. DNA of the CDR3: TGTGCCAGCAGCTTCCTAGCGGGGGGAAGTATTGAGCAGTTCTTC.

This clonotype was observed at least ten times. The gene calls are TRBV7-6 and TRBJ2-2; 9 bases agree with TRBD2. Germline loops: CDR1 SGHVS, CDR2 FNYEAQ. The J segment lost 4 bases and the V segment lost 7 bases, leaving 10 bases of the junction unmatched. This CDR3 region has 16 residues. CDR3 nucleotide sequence: TGTGCCAGCACCCCGTTAGCGGGGGCCATCACCGGGGAGCTGTTTTTT. This sequence encodes CASTPLAGAITGELFF.

This clonotype was observed at least ten times. V usage is TRBV7-6 and J usage is TRBJ2-1; 7 positions agree with TRBD2. After removal of 1 base from V and 10 bases from J, the junction contained 1 base not matched to a gene. The germline V gene encodes CDR1 SGHVS and CDR2 FNYEAQ. This CDR3 has 12 amino acids. CDR3: CASSLGGLEQFF. The CDR3 coding sequence is TGTGCCAGCAGCTTAGGGGGACTAGAGCAGTTCTTC.

The chain uses TRBV7-9 and TRBJ2-7; 9 bases are a match to TRBD1. After removal of 5 bases from V and 5 bases from J, the junction contained 10 bases not matched to a gene. The CDR3 sequence is 15 residues long. Germline CDR1 is SEHNR and CDR2 is FQNEAQ (reference sequence). CDR3 in amino acids: CASSAPRTGDHEQYV. DNA for the CDR3: TGTGCCAGCAGCGCCCCCCGGACAGGGGATCACGAGCAGTACGTC.

This clonotype was seen a handful of times. CDR3 sequence: CASSNGVQNTEAFF. The CDR3 DNA is TGTGCCAGTAGTAATGGAGTTCAGAACACTGAAGCTTTCTTT. This chain links TRBV19 with TRBJ1-1; D is ambiguous. CDR3 length: 14 residues. Germline V gene data show CDR1 as LNHDA and CDR2 as SQIVND (reference sequence). V was shortened by 4 bases and J by 1 base, with 10 bases between the two germline ends.

The chain recombines TRBV27 with TRBJ1-1; possible D gene TRBD1, 5 bases. V shed 5 bases and J shed 4 bases, with 14 bases lying between them. The germline V gene encodes CDR1 MNHEY and CDR2 SMNVEV (reference sequence). The CDR3 is 14 residues long. The CDR3 sequence: CASSVGPASTEAFF. The CDR3 region has the DNA TGTGCCAGCAGTGTGGGACCCGCGAGCACTGAAGCTTTCTTT.

The CDR3: CASGSLGGMNTEAFF. The CDR3 nucleotides are TGTGCTAGTGGTTCCCTAGGGGGGATGAACACTGAAGCTTTCTTT. J is TRBJ1-1 and V is TRBV12-5; weak D call: TRBD1 (6 bases). V was pared by 4 bases and J by 0 bases, with 12 bases between. The CDR3 consists of 15 residues. The V gene's germline CDR1 is LGHNT and CDR2 FRNRAP.

The rearrangement uses TRBV4-1 and TRBJ1-2; D is unresolved. Germline V gene sequence: CDR1 MGHRA, CDR2 YSYEKL. This CDR3 spans 12 amino acids. Trimming took off 0 bases at V and 11 bases at J, with 10 bases between the two ends. The CDR3 sequence is CASSQDEIVYTF. As DNA, the CDR3 is TGCGCCAGCAGCCAAGATGAAATAGTGTACACCTTC.

This clonotype was seen ten or more times. The genes are TRBV7-6 and TRBJ1-2; perhaps TRBD1 as D (5 bases). The CDR3 is 16 residues long. Germline values: CDR1 SGHVS, CDR2 FNYEAQ. V lost 1 base and J lost 1, with 13 bases in between. The DNA of the CDR3 is TGTGCCAGCAGCTTAGAAGGGGCCTACGATAACTATGGCTACACCTTC. Translated, it gives CASSLEGAYDNYGYTF. Looking up the rest from reference TRBV7-6 and TRBJ1-2 gives the full variable domain: GAGVSQSPRYKVTKRGQDVALRCDPISGHVSLYWYRQALGQGPEFLTYFNYEAQQDKSGLPNDRFSAERPEGSISTLTIQRTEQRDSAMYRCASSLEGAYDNYGYTFGSGTRLTVV.

This sequence joins TRBV11-2 and TRBJ2-5, with 10 bases fitting TRBD1. V trimming: 4 bases; J trimming: 1 base; junction bases outside the gene matches: 6. The CDR3 totals 16 residues. Germline V gene sequence: CDR1 SGHAT, CDR2 FQNNGV. The CDR3 protein is CASSSWTGGGQETQYF. The CDR3 DNA is TGTGCCAGCAGCTCATGGACAGGGGGGGGCCAAGAGACCCAGTACTTC.

The chain couples TRBV6-1 to TRBJ1-4; D may be TRBD1 (5 bases). Germline V lookup: CDR1 MNHNS, CDR2 SASEGT. CDR3 length: 14 residues. V lost 2 bases to trimming and J lost 7 bases, with 11 bases between them. CDR3 coding DNA: TGTGCCAGCAGTGAACAGGGCGTGACTGAAAAACTGTTTTTT. It yields the protein CASSEQGVTEKLFF.

The sample holds many counts of this clonotype. The J gene is TRBJ2-1, the V gene TRBV7-9; a possible D gene is TRBD1 (6 bases). Germline lookup yields CDR1 SEHNR and CDR2 FQNEAQ (reference sequence). This CDR3 contains 16 residues. Between the trimmed V and J ends, which lost 1 base and 12 bases, there was a span of 22 bases. CDR3: CASSLGYRTSLQGQFF. The CDR3 nucleotides are TGTGCCAGCAGCTTAGGTTACCGCACATCCCTACAGGGGCAGTTCTTC. Full variable domain (missing parts from reference TRBV7-9 and TRBJ2-1): DTGVSQNPRHKITKRGQNVTFRCDPISEHNRLYWYRQTLGQGPEFLTYFQNEAQLEKSRLLSDRFSAERPKGSFSTLEIQRTEQGDSAMYLCASSLGYRTSLQGQFFGPGTRLTVL.

The table lists this clonotype with many counts. The chain employs TRBV6-6 and TRBJ1-1; 7 bases are a match to TRBD1. The CDR3 runs to 16 residues. The V segment lost 1 base and the J segment 4 bases; nucleotides outside the gene matches: 9. Germline V gene lookup returns CDR1 MNHNY and CDR2 SVGAGI (reference sequence). In DNA form, the CDR3 reads TGTGCCAGCAGTTACTACTCCGAAGGGGGCGGCACTGAAGCTTTCTTT. Amino acids: CASSYYSEGGGTEAFF.

V is TRBV28 and J is TRBJ1-1; D call uncertain. The germline V and J ends were trimmed by 6 bases and 4 bases, with 21 bases remaining between them. Germline V CDR1 and CDR2: MDHEN, SYDVKM. The CDR3 consists of 16 residues. DNA of the CDR3: TGTGCCAGCAGCCCGTCCCGCGGTCTTAGGCGCACTGAAGCTTTCTTT. It encodes CASSPSRGLRRTEAFF.